The 29 T cell receptor beta chains reported below all come from one sample, sequenced in a study of OX40 agonist ivuxolimab in advanced cancers. Some clones are missing from TCRdb's copy, which holds only in-frame ones; the method was immunoSEQ multiplex PCR. The sample consists of tens of thousands of clones, approximately 90% of them appearing once. Here the sequenced sample was CD4+ or CD8+ T cells sorted from blood, taken in a trial of the OX40 agonist ivuxolimab. The receptor source for this set is an adult with an advanced solid tumor such as melanoma, head and neck, liver or kidney cancer.

The chain uses TRBV11-3 and TRBJ2-5; 7 bases fit TRBD2. Germline V lookup: CDR1 SGHNT, CDR2 YENEEA. This CDR3 comprises 14 residues. The V and J ends lost 3 bases and 4 bases, in that order; junction bases with no gene match: 5. In DNA form, the CDR3 reads TGTGCCAGCAGCTTGGTGGCGGGAGTAGAGACCCAGTACTTC. This codes for CASSLVAGVETQYF. Filled out from reference TRBV11-3 and TRBJ2-5, the complete variable domain reads EAGVVQSPRYKIIEKKQPVAFWCNPISGHNTLYWYLQNLGQGPELLIRYENEEAVDDSQLPKDRFSAERLKGVDSTLKIQPAELGDSAVYLCASSLVAGVETQYFGPGTRLLVL.

The V and J genes are TRBV2 and TRBJ1-2, with a weak D call TRBD1 (6 bases). V lost 5 bases to trimming and J lost 5 bases, with 12 bases between them. This CDR3 contains 13 residues. Germline-derived CDR1 and CDR2 are SNHLY and FYNNEI. CDR3 in DNA: TGTGCCAGCAGTAGGACAGTGGGGTATGGCTACACCTTC. Encoded protein: CASSRTVGYGYTF.

This chain links TRBV19 with TRBJ2-2, with a possible D match to TRBD2 (6 bases). The germline V gene encodes CDR1 LNHDA and CDR2 SQIVND (reference sequence). V was cut by 5 bases and J by 9 bases, with 13 bases left in between. The CDR3 is 13 residues long. The CDR3 region has the DNA TGTGCCAGTAGTGCTCGGGAGAGCCGGGAGCTGTTTTTT. The encoded protein is CASSARESRELFF.

The J gene is TRBJ2-7, the V gene TRBV6-5, with 8 bases matching TRBD2. The CDR3 consists of 16 residues. CDR1 and CDR2 (germline): MNHEY, SVGAGI. The trim removed 0 bases at V and 0 bases at J, leaving 4 bases unmatched. CDR3 in DNA: TGTGCCAGCAGTTACTCGATAAGCGGGAGCTCCTACGAGCAGTACTTC. Protein sequence: CASSYSISGSSYEQYF.

The chain is built from TRBV7-2 and TRBJ2-1; 9 bases are shared with TRBD2. Trimming removed 0 bases from V and 7 bases from J; junction bases left unmatched: 10. Looked up from germline, CDR1 is SGHTA and CDR2 is FQGNSA. This CDR3 comprises 17 residues. CDR3 in DNA: TGTGCCAGCAGCTTAGCAGGACTGGCGGGAGGGCTAAATGAGCAGTTCTTC. It codes for CASSLAGLAGGLNEQFF.

This chain joins TRBV7-2 and TRBJ1-2; tentative D call: TRBD1 (6 bases). V was pared by 6 bases and J by 5 bases, with 13 bases between. The CDR3 length is 13 residues. Germline V gives CDR1 SGHTA, CDR2 FQGNSA. The CDR3 region is CASSPDRTYGYTF. CDR3 bases: TGTGCCAGCAGTCCCGACAGGACTTATGGCTACACCTTC.

V usage is TRBV11-2 and J usage is TRBJ2-2, with 15 bases fitting TRBD2. Germline trimming cut 5 bases from V and 8 bases from J; bases unmatched to any gene: 3. The CDR3 sequence is 15 residues long. Germline V gives CDR1 SGHAT, CDR2 FQNNGV. Here the CDR3 reads CASSPGTSGRGELFF. The DNA for the CDR3 is TGTGCCAGCAGCCCCGGGACTAGCGGGAGGGGGGAGCTGTTTTTT. Full variable domain (rest looked up from reference TRBV11-2 and TRBJ2-2): EAGVAQSPRYKIIEKRQSVAFWCNPISGHATLYWYQQILGQGPKLLIQFQNNGVVDDSQLPKDRFSAERLKGVDSTLKIQPAKLEDSAVYLCASSPGTSGRGELFFGEGSRLTVL.

This chain links TRBV5-1 with TRBJ2-1, with D maybe TRBD1 (6 bases). The germline CDR1 and CDR2 sequences are SGHRS and YFSETQ. With 4 bases removed from V and 5 bases from J, the gap between germline ends came to 16 bases. The CDR3 length is 15 residues. The CDR3 loop reads CASSPRPGVDNEQFF. CDR3 DNA sequence: TGCGCCAGCAGCCCTAGGCCAGGGGTAGACAATGAGCAGTTCTTC.

This chain joins TRBV2 and TRBJ2-7; 11 positions match TRBD2. Trimming at V came to 6 bases and at J to 1 base, leaving 5 bases not matched to a gene. CDR1 and CDR2 from the germline V gene are SNHLY and FYNNEI. There are 15 residues in the CDR3. The CDR3 DNA is TGTGCCAGCAGCTATCTAGCGGGGGGATCCTACGAGCAGTACTTC. It encodes CASSYLAGGSYEQYF.

This sequence joins TRBV10-3 and TRBJ2-4; D perhaps matches TRBD2 (6 bases). This CDR3 is 17 amino acids long. From germline, CDR1 is ENHRY and CDR2 SYGVKD. Trimming stripped 0 bases from V and 0 bases from J, with 12 bases between. The CDR3 sequence: CAISESGGGRAKNIQYF. The CDR3 nucleotides read TGTGCCATCAGTGAGTCGGGGGGTGGTCGAGCCAAAAACATTCAGTACTTC.

This rearrangement joins TRBV6-5 to TRBJ1-2, with D tentatively TRBD1 (6 bases). V lost 6 bases and J lost 6, with 11 bases in between. This CDR3 contains 12 residues. Germline CDR1 reads MNHEY; CDR2 reads SVGAGI. The CDR3 protein is CASSRGKHGYTF. DNA of the CDR3: TGTGCCAGCAGCAGGGGAAAGCATGGCTACACCTTC.

The rearrangement joins TRBV5-1 to TRBJ2-2; perhaps TRBD1 as D (6 bases). The germline V and J ends were trimmed by 4 bases and 1 base, with 11 bases remaining between them. CDR1 and CDR2 from the germline V gene are SGHRS and YFSETQ. This CDR3 is 15 amino acids long. The CDR3 spells CASSPGTKNTGELFF. For the CDR3, the DNA is TGCGCCAGCAGCCCGGGGACAAAGAACACCGGGGAGCTGTTTTTT.

The genes are TRBV5-8 and TRBJ1-1; D remains unclear. The CDR3 is 13 residues long. The V gene lost 0 bases and the J gene lost 5 bases, with 8 bases spanning the gap. Germline V lookup: CDR1 SGHTS, CDR2 YDEGEE. The CDR3 here is CASSLALWTEAFF. CDR3 nucleotides: TGTGCCAGCAGCTTGGCCCTGTGGACTGAAGCTTTCTTT.

This chain links TRBV20-1 with TRBJ1-4; D is unresolved. CDR3 length equals 9 residues. Looked up from germline, CDR1 is DFQATT and CDR2 is SNEGSKA (reference sequence). As DNA, the CDR3 is TGCAGGGGAGGGGAAAAACTGTTTTTT. Protein sequence: CRGGEKLFF.

This clone has more than one count but fewer than ten. J is TRBJ2-3 and V is TRBV9, with TRBD2 matching over 9 bases. Germline V lookup: CDR1 SGDLS, CDR2 YYNGEE. J lost 6 bases, V lost 4 bases, and 12 bases had no gene match. The CDR3 contains 16 residues. The CDR3, as DNA: TGTGCCAGCAGCCTAGGGGAGCTAGCGGGGTGGGATACGCAGTATTTT. Translated, it gives CASSLGELAGWDTQYF.

DNA of the CDR3: TGCGCCAGCAGCCTACGGACGGTAACTAATGAAAAACTGTTTTTT. This gives the protein CASSLRTVTNEKLFF. This sequence joins TRBV4-1 and TRBJ1-4; D not resolved. Germline values: CDR1 MGHRA, CDR2 YSYEKL. V was pared by 4 bases and J by 1 base, with 10 bases between. The CDR3 runs to 15 residues.

The rearrangement uses TRBV6-1 and TRBJ1-1; D is uncertain. Germline V lookup: CDR1 MNHNS, CDR2 SASEGT. Trimming left V 7 bases short and J 0 bases short, with 9 bases between. The CDR3 runs to 13 residues. The CDR3 reads CASTPQLNTEAFF. CDR3 coding DNA: TGTGCCAGCACCCCACAGCTGAACACTGAAGCTTTCTTT.

This sequence joins TRBV28 and TRBJ2-3; D uncertain. CDR3 length: 12 amino acids. The ends were cut back, 8 bases at V and 6 bases at J, with 12 bases in the middle. Germline assignment: CDR1 MDHEN and CDR2 SYDVKM. CDR3 residues: CASSFLHDTQYF. CDR3 in DNA: TGTGCCAGCTCCTTCCTCCATGATACGCAGTATTTT.

J is TRBJ1-6 and V is TRBV6-6, with 8 bases fitting TRBD1. The CDR3 contains 16 residues. The V segment lost 6 bases and the J segment 5 bases; nucleotides outside the gene matches: 9. Germline lookup yields CDR1 MNHNY and CDR2 SVGAGI (reference sequence). The CDR3 coding sequence is TGTGCCAGCAGCCCCAGACAGGGGAGAGATAATTCACCCCTCCACTTT. Translating gives CASSPRQGRDNSPLHF.

The gene calls are TRBV7-2 and TRBJ2-3; the match to TRBD2 covers 8 bases. This CDR3 is 15 amino acids long. CDR1 and CDR2 from the germline V gene are SGHTA and FQGNSA. V lost 3 bases and J lost 1; bases outside the gene matches: 3. CDR3 DNA sequence: TGTGCCAGCAGCTTGGGACTAGGCGGCACAGATACGCAGTATTTT. Its protein product is CASSLGLGGTDTQYF.

This clone was observed once. V gene TRBV9 combines with J gene TRBJ2-1; D not certain. Germline CDR1 SGDLS, CDR2 YYNGEE. The CDR3 runs to 14 residues. V shed 0 bases and J shed 3 bases, with 7 bases lying between them. DNA of the CDR3: TGTGCCAGCAGCGTAGATCCTCACTACAATGAGCAGTTCTTC. The encoded protein is CASSVDPHYNEQFF. The entire variable domain, with the rest obtained from reference TRBV9 and TRBJ2-1, is as follows: DSGVTQTPKHLITATGQRVTLRCSPRSGDLSVYWYQQSLDQGLQFLIQYYNGEERAKGNILERFSAQQFPDLHSELNLSSLELGDSALYFCASSVDPHYNEQFFGPGTRLTVL.

J is TRBJ2-1 and V is TRBV7-9; 10 bases map to TRBD2. The CDR3 sequence is 16 residues long. V trimming: 5 bases; J trimming: 7 bases; junction bases outside the gene matches: 11. CDR1 SEHNR and CDR2 FQNEAQ come from the germline V gene (reference sequence). In nucleotides, the CDR3 is TGTGCCAGCAGCAGAGGGGGACTAGCGAAAGGGAATGAGCAGTTCTTC. This codes for CASSRGGLAKGNEQFF.

The chain has TRBV29-1 and TRBJ1-1; 7 nucleotides align to TRBD1. Germline V gene data show CDR1 as SQVTM and CDR2 as ANQGSEA. The V segment lost 5 bases and the J segment 0 bases; nucleotides outside the gene matches: 3. The CDR3 is 13 amino acids. CDR3 DNA sequence: TGCAGCGTTAGGACAGGTATGAACACTGAAGCTTTCTTT. It specifies CSVRTGMNTEAFF.

For this clone: No DNA is shown, since the ends of the CDR3 on it are uncertain; the CDR3 is the one TCRdb lists. The gene calls are TRBV21-1 and TRBJ2-2; the table's D call of TRBD2 was not tested on the DNA. TRBV21-1 constitutes a pseudogene. The CDR3 is 16 residues long, ends included. The CDR3 sequence: CASTFVAGGNTGELFF.

V usage is TRBV28 and J usage is TRBJ1-5; D unclear. The CDR3 is made up of 14 amino acids. V lost 7 bases, J lost 2 bases, and 12 bases lay in between. Germline V gives CDR1 MDHEN, CDR2 SYDVKM. The CDR3 nucleotides read TGTGCCAGCAAGCCATCGGAACGCAATCAGCCCCAGCATTTT. Translated, it gives CASKPSERNQPQHF.

The chain carries TRBV6-5 and TRBJ1-2; D possibly corresponds to TRBD1 (6 bases). Germline V gene sequence: CDR1 MNHEY, CDR2 SVGAGI. V lost 6 bases, J lost 5 bases, and 19 bases lay in between. The CDR3 covers 15 residues. CDR3 residues: CASSPWGRGGYGYTF. CDR3 nucleotide sequence: TGTGCCAGCAGCCCATGGGGGAGAGGGGGATATGGCTACACCTTC.

The gene calls are TRBV6-5 and TRBJ2-1, with TRBD2 matching 10 bases. V lost 4 bases, J lost 9 bases, and 12 bases stayed unmatched. The germline V gene has CDR1 MNHEY and CDR2 SVGAGI. CDR3 length equals 16 residues. CDR3 bases: TGTGCCAGCAGTTGGAGTAGCGGGAGGTTATTAGTTGAGCAGTTCTTC. Translating gives CASSWSSGRLLVEQFF.

The J gene is TRBJ2-7, the V gene TRBV27; 8 nucleotides agree with TRBD2. After removal of 5 bases from V and 0 bases from J, the junction contained 9 bases not matched to a gene. The CDR3 spans 16 residues. Germline V gives CDR1 MNHEY, CDR2 SMNVEV (reference sequence). The CDR3 sequence: CASSRIGLAGSYEQYF. CDR3 sequence (DNA): TGTGCCAGCAGTCGTATAGGACTAGCCGGCTCCTACGAGCAGTACTTC.

The rearrangement joins TRBV5-1 to TRBJ2-7, with 8 bases that match TRBD1. The CDR3 sequence is 15 residues long. In germline, CDR1 is SGHRS, CDR2 YFSETQ. Germline trimming cut 0 bases from V and 2 bases from J; bases unmatched to any gene: 4. CDR3 residues: CASSLGRTGPYEQYF. The CDR3 DNA is TGCGCCAGCAGCTTGGGTAGGACAGGGCCCTACGAGCAGTACTTC.